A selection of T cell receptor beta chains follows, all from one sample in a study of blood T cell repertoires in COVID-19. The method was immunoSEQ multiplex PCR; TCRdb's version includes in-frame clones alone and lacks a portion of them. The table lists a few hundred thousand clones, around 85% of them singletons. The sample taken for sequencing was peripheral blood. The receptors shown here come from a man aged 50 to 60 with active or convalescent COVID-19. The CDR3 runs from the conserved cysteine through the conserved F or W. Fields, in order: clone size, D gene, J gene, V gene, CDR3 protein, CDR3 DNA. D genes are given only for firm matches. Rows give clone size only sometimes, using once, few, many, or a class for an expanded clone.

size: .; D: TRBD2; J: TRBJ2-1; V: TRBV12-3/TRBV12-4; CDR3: CASNFGGYNEQFF; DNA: TGTGCCAGCAACTTCGGGGGGTACAATGAGCAGTTCTTC
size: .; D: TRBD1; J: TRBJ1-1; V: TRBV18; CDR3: CASSRQGHTEAFF; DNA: TGTGCCAGCTCACGACAGGGGCACACTGAAGCTTTCTTT
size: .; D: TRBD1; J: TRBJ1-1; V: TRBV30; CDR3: CAWRPPGTGLVTTEAFF; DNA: TGTGCCTGGAGACCGCCCGGGACAGGGCTTGTTACCACTGAAGCTTTCTTT
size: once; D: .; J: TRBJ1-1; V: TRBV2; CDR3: CASSLQGGTEAFF; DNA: TGTGCCAGCAGTTTACAGGGTGGCACTGAAGCTTTCTTT
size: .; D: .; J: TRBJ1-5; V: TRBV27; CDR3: CASSPQGLSNQPQHF; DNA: TGTGCCAGCAGTCCCCAGGGTCTGAGCAATCAGCCCCAGCATTTT
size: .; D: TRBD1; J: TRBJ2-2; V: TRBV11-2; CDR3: CASQRGQGRTGELFF; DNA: TGTGCCAGCCAAAGGGGGCAGGGTCGGACCGGGGAGCTGTTTTTT
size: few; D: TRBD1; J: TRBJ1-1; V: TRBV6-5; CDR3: CASPGQAVPGAFF; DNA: TGTGCCAGTCCGGGACAGGCGGTCCCCGGGGCTTTCTTT
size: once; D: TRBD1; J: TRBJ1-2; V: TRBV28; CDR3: CASSSKPGQGFHNYGYTF; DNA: TGTGCCAGCAGTTCCAAACCGGGACAGGGTTTTCATAACTATGGCTACACCTTC
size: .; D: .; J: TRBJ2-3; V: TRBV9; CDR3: CASSVTSNTDTQYF; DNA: TGTGCCAGCAGCGTAACTAGCAACACAGATACGCAGTATTTT
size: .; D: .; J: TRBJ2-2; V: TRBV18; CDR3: CASSLKDRYTGELFF; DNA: TGTGCCAGCTCTCTTAAAGACAGGTACACCGGGGAGCTGTTTTTT
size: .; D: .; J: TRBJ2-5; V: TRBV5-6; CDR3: CASSRETMRETQYF; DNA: TGTGCCAGCAGCCGTGAAACTATGAGGGAGACCCAGTACTTC
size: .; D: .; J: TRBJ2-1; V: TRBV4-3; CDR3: CASIPLHVGRPGGEQFF; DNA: TGCGCCAGCATCCCCCTCCACGTGGGGCGGCCAGGTGGTGAGCAGTTCTTC
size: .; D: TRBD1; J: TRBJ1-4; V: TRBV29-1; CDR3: CSVVKPGQGAEKLFF; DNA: TGCAGCGTTGTGAAGCCGGGACAGGGGGCGGAAAAACTGTTTTTT
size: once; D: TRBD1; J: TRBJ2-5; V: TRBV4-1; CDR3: CASSQADRGLETQYF; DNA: TGCGCCAGCAGCCAAGCGGACAGGGGGCTAGAGACCCAGTACTTC
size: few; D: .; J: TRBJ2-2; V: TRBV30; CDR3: CAYGLLGPGELFF; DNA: TGTGCCTACGGACTCCTAGGTCCCGGGGAGCTGTTTTTT
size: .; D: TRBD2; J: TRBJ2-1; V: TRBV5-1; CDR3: CASSWTSGRGNEQFF; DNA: TGCGCCAGCAGCTGGACTAGCGGGAGGGGCAATGAGCAGTTCTTC
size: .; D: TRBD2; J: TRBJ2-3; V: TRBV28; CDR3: CASSRAGSTDTQYF; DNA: TGTGCCAGCAGTCGAGCGGGGTCCACAGATACGCAGTATTTT
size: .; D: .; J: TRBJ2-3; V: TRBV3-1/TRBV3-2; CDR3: CASRPFAGGLTDTQYF; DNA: TGTGCCAGCAGACCCTTTGCTGGGGGCCTTACAGATACGCAGTATTTT
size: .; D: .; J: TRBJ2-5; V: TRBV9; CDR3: CASSGGATQETQYF; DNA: TGTGCCAGCAGCGGGGGAGCGACCCAAGAGACCCAGTACTTC
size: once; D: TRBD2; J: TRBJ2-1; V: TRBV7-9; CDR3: CASSPRTSGPNRNEQFF; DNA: TGTGCCAGCAGCCCCCGGACTAGCGGGCCCAATCGCAATGAGCAGTTCTTC
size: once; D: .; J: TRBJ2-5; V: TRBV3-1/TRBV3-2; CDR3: CASSQGAGGNLMYF; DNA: TGTGCCAGCAGCCAAGGGGCAGGGGGGAATTTGATGTACTTC
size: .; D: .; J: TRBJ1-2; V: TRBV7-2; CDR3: CASSYDAGGGYGYTF; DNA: TGTGCCAGCAGCTACGACGCCGGAGGAGGCTATGGCTACACCTTC
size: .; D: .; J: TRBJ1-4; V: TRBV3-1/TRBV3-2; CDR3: CASSQGGWVYEKLFF; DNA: TGTGCCAGCAGCCAAGGAGGGTGGGTCTATGAAAAACTGTTTTTT
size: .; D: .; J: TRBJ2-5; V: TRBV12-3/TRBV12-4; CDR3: CASSFSETQYF; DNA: TGTGCCAGCAGCTTTAGTGAGACCCAGTACTTC
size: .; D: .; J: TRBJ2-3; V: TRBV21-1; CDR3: CASSRCEGQGCTDTQYF; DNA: TGTGCCAGCAGCCGATGTGAGGGACAGGGCTGCACAGATACGCAGTATTTT
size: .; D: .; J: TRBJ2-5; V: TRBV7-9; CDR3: CASSLRVPTLQETQYF; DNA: TGTGCCAGCAGCTTAAGAGTACCAACCCTACAGGAGACCCAGTACTTC
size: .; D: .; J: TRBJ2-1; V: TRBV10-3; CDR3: CAISEWGGGNEQFF; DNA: TGTGCCATCAGTGAGTGGGGCGGTGGCAATGAGCAGTTCTTC
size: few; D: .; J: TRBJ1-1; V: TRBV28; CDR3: CASTLGGTEAFF; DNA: TGTGCCAGCACCTTAGGAGGGACTGAAGCTTTCTTT
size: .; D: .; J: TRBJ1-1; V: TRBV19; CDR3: CASSFTGETEAFF; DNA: TGTGCCAGTAGTTTCACCGGGGAGACTGAAGCTTTCTTT
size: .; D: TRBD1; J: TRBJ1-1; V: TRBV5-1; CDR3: CASSLGQGENTEAFF; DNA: TGCGCCAGCAGCTTGGGACAGGGGGAGAACACTGAAGCTTTCTTT
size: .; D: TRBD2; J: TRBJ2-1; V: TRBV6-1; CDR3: CASSERWGSLAGEQFF; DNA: TGTGCCAGCAGTGAAAGGTGGGGCAGTCTAGCGGGTGAGCAGTTCTTC
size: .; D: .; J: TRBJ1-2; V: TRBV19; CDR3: CASSIETGIRGYTF; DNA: TGTGCCAGTAGTATAGAAACAGGGATCCGAGGCTACACCTTC
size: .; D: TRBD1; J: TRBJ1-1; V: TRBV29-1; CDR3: CSVIGTGFAEAFF; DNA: TGCAGCGTGATCGGGACAGGCTTCGCTGAAGCTTTCTTT
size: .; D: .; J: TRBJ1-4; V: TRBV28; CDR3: CASSYLWQKLFF; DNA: TGTGCCAGCTCTTATCTTTGGCAAAAACTGTTTTTT
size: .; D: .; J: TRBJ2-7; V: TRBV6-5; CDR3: CASRARQVQEQYF; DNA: TGTGCCAGCAGAGCCAGACAGGTACAAGAGCAGTACTTC
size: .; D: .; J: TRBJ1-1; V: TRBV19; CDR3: CASSSSQGTEAFF; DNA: TGTGCCAGTAGCTCATCCCAGGGGACTGAAGCTTTCTTT
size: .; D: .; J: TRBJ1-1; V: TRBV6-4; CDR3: CASSLTGNTEAFF; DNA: TGTGCCAGCAGTCTGACAGGGAACACTGAAGCTTTCTTT